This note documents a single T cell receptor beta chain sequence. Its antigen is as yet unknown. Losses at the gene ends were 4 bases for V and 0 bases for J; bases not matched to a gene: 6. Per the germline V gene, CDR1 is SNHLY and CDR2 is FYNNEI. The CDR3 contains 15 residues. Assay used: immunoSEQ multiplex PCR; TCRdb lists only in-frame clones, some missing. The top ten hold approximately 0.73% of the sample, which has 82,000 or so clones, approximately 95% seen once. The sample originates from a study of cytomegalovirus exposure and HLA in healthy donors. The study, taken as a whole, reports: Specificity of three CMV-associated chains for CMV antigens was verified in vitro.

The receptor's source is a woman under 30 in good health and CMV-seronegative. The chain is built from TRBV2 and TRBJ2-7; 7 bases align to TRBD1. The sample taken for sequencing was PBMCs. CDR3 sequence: CASSAQDRSSYEQYF. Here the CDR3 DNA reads TGTGCCAGCAGTGCTCAGGACAGGAGCTCCTACGAGCAGTACTTC.